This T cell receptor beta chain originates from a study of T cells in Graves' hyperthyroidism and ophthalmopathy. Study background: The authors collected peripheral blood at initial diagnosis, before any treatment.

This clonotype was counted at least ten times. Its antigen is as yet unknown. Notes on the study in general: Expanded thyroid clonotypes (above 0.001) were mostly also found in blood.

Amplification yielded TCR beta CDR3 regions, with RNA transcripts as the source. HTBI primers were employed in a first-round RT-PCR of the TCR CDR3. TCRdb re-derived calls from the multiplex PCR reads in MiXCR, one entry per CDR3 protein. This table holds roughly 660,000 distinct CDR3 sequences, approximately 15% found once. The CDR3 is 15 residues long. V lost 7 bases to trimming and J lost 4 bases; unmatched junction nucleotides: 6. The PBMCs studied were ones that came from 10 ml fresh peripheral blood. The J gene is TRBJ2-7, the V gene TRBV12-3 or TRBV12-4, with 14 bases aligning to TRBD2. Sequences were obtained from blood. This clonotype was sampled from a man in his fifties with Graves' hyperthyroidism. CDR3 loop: CASTMGLAGAYEQYF. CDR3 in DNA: TGTGCCAGCACCATGGGACTAGCGGGAGCGTACGAGCAGTACTTC.